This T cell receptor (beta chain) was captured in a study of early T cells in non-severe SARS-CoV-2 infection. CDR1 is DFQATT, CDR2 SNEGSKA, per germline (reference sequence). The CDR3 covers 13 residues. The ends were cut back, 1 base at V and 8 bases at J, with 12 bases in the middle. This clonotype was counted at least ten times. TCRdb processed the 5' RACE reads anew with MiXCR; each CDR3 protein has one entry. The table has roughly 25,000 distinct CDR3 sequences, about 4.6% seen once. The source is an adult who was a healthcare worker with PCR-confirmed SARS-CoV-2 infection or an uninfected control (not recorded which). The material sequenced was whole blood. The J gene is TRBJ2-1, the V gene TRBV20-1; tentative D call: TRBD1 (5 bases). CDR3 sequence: CSARGQGFDEQFF. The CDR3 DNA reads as TGCAGTGCTAGAGGGCAGGGATTCGATGAGCAGTTCTTC.